A single TCR beta chain is shown here with its context. Its antigen has not been determined. No much larger clone exists at a distance of one base, and base qualities are not known. CDR1 and CDR2, looked up from the germline V gene, are MDHEN and SYDVKM. The CDR3 numbers 15 residues from cysteine through phenylalanine. Solely the CDR3 DNA is kept, with 45 bases framed from the first base. V is reduced by 7 bases and J by 1 base, leaving a spacing of 13 bases between them. The entry originates in a study of CD8 T cells in Susac syndrome (dated by TCRdb to 2018 to 2020). For the wider study: Whether CD8+ T cell activation and differentiation in Susac syndrome was antigen driven was tested using repertoire sequencing. Clonality of the CD8+ T cell repertoire was compared between eleven to twelve healthy donors, about 14 Susac syndrome patients and under 16 multiple sclerosis patients. The study at large found these results: The study acknowledged that relatively few individuals were included in the TCR sequencing and HLA analysis.

High-throughput TCR beta sequencing profiled peripheral blood CD8+ and CD4+ T cells from healthy donors, Susac syndrome patients and multiple sclerosis patients. The multiple sclerosis controls were treatment-naive patients who had stable or active relapsing-remitting disease and met the revised McDonald criteria. Bulk CD8+ and CD4+ T cells were purified by magnetic negative isolation, whereas CD8+ TEMRA cells were enriched by FACS. Blood was collected in EDTA tubes and processed within 24 hours, with PBMCs isolated through density gradient centrifugation. PBMCs destined for TCR sequencing were cryopreserved in liquid nitrogen and later thawed in a 37 °C water bath. A purity of at least 90% was achieved for sorted or isolated CD4+, CD8+ and CD8+ TEMRA cells. RNA was extracted with the RNeasy kit and about 0.5 to 1 ug was reverse transcribed using random hexamers. The immunoSEQ multiplex PCR assay, covering 54 Vbeta and 13 Jbeta segments, was used to amplify TCR beta CDR3 regions. PCR amplification bias was corrected using a synthetic template baseline for primer optimization and computational correction. On the authors' methods: Reads were assigned to V, D and J genes according to IMGT and analyzed in immunoSEQ Analyzer, with only productive sequences retained. To calculate clonality, Shannon entropy was normalized by log2 of the number of productive unique sequences and then subtracted from one. Public and private clones were assessed among the 100 most prevalent clones of each patient and control. A clone was defined as Susac-specific if it was absent from the healthy and MS cohorts, from over a thousand published viral clones and from other ImmuneACCESS disease sequences. The raw public data were reprocessed by TCRdb itself: fastp quality trimming at Q25, MiXCR clonotype calling, in-frame beta chains only. Here each entry gathers all rows of one CDR3 protein and keeps the most common genes and DNA. The V and J calls follow TCRdb's processing rather than the paper's. Present in this sample are hundreds of thousands of distinct CDR3 sequences, 85% of which were seen just once. Jointly, the top ten make up around 0.22% of the sample.

The receptor was derived from a human donor with multiple sclerosis. The material sequenced was CD8+ T cells from PBMCs. The chain was built from TRBV28 and TRBJ2-2, with no reliable assignment of the D segment. At the DNA level, the sequence is TGTGCCAGCAAGGCCGCGGATGAGAACACCGGGGAGCTGTTTTTT. This sequence encodes CASKAADENTGELFF.